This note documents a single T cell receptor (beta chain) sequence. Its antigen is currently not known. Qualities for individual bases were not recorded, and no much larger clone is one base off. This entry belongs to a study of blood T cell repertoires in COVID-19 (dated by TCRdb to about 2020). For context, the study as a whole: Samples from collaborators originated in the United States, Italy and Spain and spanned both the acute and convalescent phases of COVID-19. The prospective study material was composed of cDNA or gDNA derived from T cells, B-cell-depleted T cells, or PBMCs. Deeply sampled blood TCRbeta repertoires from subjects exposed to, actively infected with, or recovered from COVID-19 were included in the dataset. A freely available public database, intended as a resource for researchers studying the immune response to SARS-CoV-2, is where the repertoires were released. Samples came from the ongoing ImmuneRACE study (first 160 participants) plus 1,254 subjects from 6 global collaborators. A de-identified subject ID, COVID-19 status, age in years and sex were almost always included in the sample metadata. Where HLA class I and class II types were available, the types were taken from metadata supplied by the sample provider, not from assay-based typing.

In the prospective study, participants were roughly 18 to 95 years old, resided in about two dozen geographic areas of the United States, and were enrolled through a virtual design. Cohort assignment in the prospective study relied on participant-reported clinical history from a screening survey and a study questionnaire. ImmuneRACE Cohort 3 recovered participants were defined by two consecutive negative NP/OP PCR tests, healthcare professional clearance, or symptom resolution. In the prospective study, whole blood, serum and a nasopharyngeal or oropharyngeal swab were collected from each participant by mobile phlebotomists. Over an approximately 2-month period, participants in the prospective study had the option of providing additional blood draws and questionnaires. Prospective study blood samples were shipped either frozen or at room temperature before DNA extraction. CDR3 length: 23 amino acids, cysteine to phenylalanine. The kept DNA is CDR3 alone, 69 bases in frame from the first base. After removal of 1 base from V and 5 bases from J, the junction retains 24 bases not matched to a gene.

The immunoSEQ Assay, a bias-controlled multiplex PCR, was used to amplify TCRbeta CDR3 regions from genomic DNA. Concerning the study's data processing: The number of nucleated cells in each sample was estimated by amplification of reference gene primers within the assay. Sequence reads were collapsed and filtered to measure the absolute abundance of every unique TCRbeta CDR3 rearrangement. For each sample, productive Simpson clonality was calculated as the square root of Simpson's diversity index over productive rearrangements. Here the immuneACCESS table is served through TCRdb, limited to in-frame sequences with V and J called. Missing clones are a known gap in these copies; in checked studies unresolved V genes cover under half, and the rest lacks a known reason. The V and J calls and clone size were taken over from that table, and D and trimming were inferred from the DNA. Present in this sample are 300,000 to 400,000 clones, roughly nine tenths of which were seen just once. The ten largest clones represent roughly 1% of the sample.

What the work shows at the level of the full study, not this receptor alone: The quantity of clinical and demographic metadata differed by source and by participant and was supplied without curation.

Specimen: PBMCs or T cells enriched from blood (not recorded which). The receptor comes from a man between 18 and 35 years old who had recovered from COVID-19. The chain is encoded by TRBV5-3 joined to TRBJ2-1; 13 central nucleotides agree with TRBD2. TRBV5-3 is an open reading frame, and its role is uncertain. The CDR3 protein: CARSLSLAGTLWGLAGRDNEQFF. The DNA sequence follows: TGTGCCAGAAGCTTGAGTCTAGCGGGGACATTGTGGGGACTAGCGGGAAGAGACAATGAGCAGTTCTTC.